This TCR beta chain stems from a study of Ad26.COV2.S vaccination and SARS-CoV-2 variants. Study summary: Intramuscular Ad26.COV2.S doses were given once or twice, 56 days apart. General observations from the study: While placebo recipients had lower spike-specific TCR breadth, vaccine recipients had more. It was found that vaccine and placebo recipients had similar non-spike TCR breadth.

Treatment here: some 20 received Ad26.COV2.S at low or high dose, single or two shots; about 5 received placebo; per-sample allocation not given. Sampling was performed 63 days after the first vaccine or placebo injection. An 18-55-year-old adult in Boston served as donor. The germline CDR1 and CDR2 sequences are MNHEY and SMNVEV (reference sequence). Trimming stripped 3 bases from V and 3 bases from J, with 12 bases between. The CDR3 contains 14 residues. A note on this clone: The antigen is not known.

Measured with immunoSEQ multiplex PCR; TCRdb has only the in-frame clones, and not every one. The sample includes 440,000 or so clones, about nine tenths of them seen just once. The rearrangement uses TRBV27 and TRBJ2-7; either TRBD1 or TRBD2 may supply D (5 bases each). The sequencing used peripheral blood, collected in a trial of Ad26.COV2.S vaccine versus placebo. This sequence was found in a person aged 18 to 65 who received the Ad26.COV2.S COVID-19 vaccine or a placebo. In DNA, the CDR3 is TGTGCCAGCAGTTTGGCCGGGACGGACTACGAGCAGTACTTC. This translates into CASSLAGTDYEQYF.